The clone carrying this TCR beta chain has a handful of counts. Its antigen is not identified. This sample was taken from a study of response to subunit inactivated influenza vaccine. Study-level points and caveats: Each seasonal flu vaccination may recruit only limited new T cells, authors suggested.

Germline lookup yields CDR1 KGHDR and CDR2 SFDVKD. With 7 bases clipped from V and 6 bases from J, the junction kept 7 bases outside the gene matches. The CDR3 sequence is 15 residues long. MiXCR was run by TCRdb on the RT-PCR reads, yielding one entry per CDR3 protein. This table holds 560,000 or so distinct CDR3 sequences, less than 8% found once. The chain joins TRBV24-1 to TRBJ2-2; 10 nucleotides agree with TRBD1. The sample consisted of PBMCs from blood, taken less than 30 months after vaccination. This TCR came from a man aged 50-75 years who received an inactivated influenza vaccine. DNA for the CDR3: TGTGCCACCAGCCTCGGGACAGGGGCCGCCGGGGAGCTGTTTTTT. Translated: CATSLGTGAAGELFF.